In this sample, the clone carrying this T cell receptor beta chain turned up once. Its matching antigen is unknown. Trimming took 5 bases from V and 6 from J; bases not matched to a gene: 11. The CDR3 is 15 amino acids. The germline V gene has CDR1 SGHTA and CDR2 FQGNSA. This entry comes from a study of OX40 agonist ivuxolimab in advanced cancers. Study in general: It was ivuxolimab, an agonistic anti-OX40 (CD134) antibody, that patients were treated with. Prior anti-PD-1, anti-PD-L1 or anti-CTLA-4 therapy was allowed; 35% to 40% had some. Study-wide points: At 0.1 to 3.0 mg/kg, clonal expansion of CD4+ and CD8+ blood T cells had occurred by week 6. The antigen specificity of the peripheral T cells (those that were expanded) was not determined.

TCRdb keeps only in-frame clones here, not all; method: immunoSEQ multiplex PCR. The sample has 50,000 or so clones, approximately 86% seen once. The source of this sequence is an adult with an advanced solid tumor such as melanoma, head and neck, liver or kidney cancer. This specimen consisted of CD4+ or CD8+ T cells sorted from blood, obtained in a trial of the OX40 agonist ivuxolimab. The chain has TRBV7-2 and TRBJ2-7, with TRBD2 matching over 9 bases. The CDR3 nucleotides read TGTGCCAGCAGCCGGACCGGGACTAGCTCTTTCGAGCAGTACTTC. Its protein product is CASSRTGTSSFEQYF.